This TCR beta chain was captured by sequencing in a study of CD8 T cells in ankylosing spondylitis. Whole-study findings and limits: From matched ankylosing spondylitis synovial fluid, disease-linked clones were reportedly recovered at significantly enriched levels. Blood of patients with ankylosing spondylitis appeared to be characterized by a TCR beta motif of several highly homologous variants.

5'-RACE, quantitative and with molecular barcodes, yielded the TCR beta libraries. One entry per CDR3 protein, called by TCRdb with MiXCR from the 5' RACE reads. This table has more than 500,000 distinct CDR3 sequences, roughly 5% appearing once. CDR1 and CDR2 from the germline V gene are DFQATT and SNEGSKA (reference sequence). The CDR3 length is 14 residues. The ends lost 6 bases at V and 6 bases at J; junction bases unmatched: 9. This clonotype was detected many times. Its target is not known. This chain joins TRBV20-1 and TRBJ2-3, with TRBD2 matching over 10 bases. Sequenced input: blood, either unsorted or a sorted T cell fraction (not recorded which). The sequence came from a male donor with ankylosing spondylitis. The CDR3 here is CSASPGTSVDTQYF. CDR3 DNA: TGCAGTGCCTCCCCCGGGACTAGCGTGGATACGCAGTATTTT.